The 20 T cell receptor beta chains listed next were all sequenced from one sample in a study of cytomegalovirus exposure and HLA in healthy donors. Assay used: immunoSEQ multiplex PCR; TCRdb lists only in-frame clones, some missing. The table shows around 130,000 clones, with 89% occurring only once. Material for sequencing was PBMCs. Receptors were obtained from a man aged 25-40 years in good health and CMV-seronegative.

The V gene is TRBV7-8, the J gene TRBJ2-7, with 8 bases identical to TRBD1. The CDR3 has 16 amino acids. Germline CDR1 is SGHVS and CDR2 is FQNEAQ. V was pared by 6 bases and J by 4 bases, with 14 bases of the junction left unmatched. CDR3 sequence: CASRFSSGGAGYEQYF. The DNA of the CDR3 is TGTGCCAGCAGATTTAGCTCAGGGGGCGCAGGTTACGAGCAGTACTTC.

This rearrangement joins TRBV19 to TRBJ1-4; D remains ambiguous. Trimming stripped 2 bases from V and 0 bases from J, with 13 bases between. Germline CDR1 is LNHDA and CDR2 is SQIVND (reference sequence). The CDR3 covers 17 residues. CDR3 DNA sequence: TGTGCCAGTAGTATATCCAGACTACAAGCAACTAATGAAAAACTGTTTTTT. It encodes CASSISRLQATNEKLFF.

The V gene is TRBV6-5, the J gene TRBJ2-2; 9 nucleotides line up with TRBD1. The CDR3 has 14 amino acids. The V gene's germline CDR1 is MNHEY and CDR2 SVGAGI. With 6 bases clipped from V and 5 bases from J, the junction kept 4 bases outside the gene matches. CDR3 nucleotides: TGTGCCAGCAGGAGACAGGGGGATACCGGGGAGCTGTTTTTT. It specifies CASRRQGDTGELFF.

The chain recombines TRBV10-3 with TRBJ2-5; D possibly corresponds to TRBD1 (6 bases). CDR3 length equals 16 residues. V dropped 4 bases and J dropped 1 base, with 16 bases sitting between them. The germline CDR1 and CDR2 sequences are ENHRY and SYGVKD. CDR3: CAISAATGPSQETQYF. DNA for the CDR3: TGTGCCATCAGTGCCGCGACAGGTCCGAGCCAAGAGACCCAGTACTTC.

The chain links TRBV19 to TRBJ1-2; D might be TRBD1 (6 bases). Germline-derived CDR1 and CDR2 are LNHDA and SQIVND (reference sequence). The CDR3 covers 12 residues. V dropped 6 bases and J dropped 8 bases, with 13 bases sitting between them. As DNA, the CDR3 is TGTGCCAGTAGCCGACAGGCGGCGGGCTACACCTTC. Translation gives CASSRQAAGYTF.

V usage is TRBV5-1 and J usage is TRBJ2-5; 9 positions match TRBD1. J lost 2 bases, V lost 2 bases, and 7 bases had no gene match. The CDR3 has 16 amino acids. Germline loops: CDR1 SGHRS, CDR2 YFSETQ. For the CDR3, the DNA is TGCGCCAGCAGCTTCACAGGGGGCTCAGGGCAAGAGACCCAGTACTTC. Translating gives CASSFTGGSGQETQYF.

The chain carries TRBV6-5 and TRBJ1-1, with TRBD1 matching over 9 bases. Germline V gene sequence: CDR1 MNHEY, CDR2 SVGAGI. Unmatched junction bases numbered 4, after V lost 0 bases and J lost 5 bases. CDR3 size: 15 residues. CDR3 protein: CASSYSNRGRTEAFF. Here the CDR3 DNA reads TGTGCCAGCAGTTACTCGAACAGGGGGCGGACTGAAGCTTTCTTT.

This chain connects TRBV4-1 to TRBJ2-3; D may be TRBD2 (5 bases). Germline V CDR1 and CDR2: MGHRA, YSYEKL. V lost 0 bases and J 8 bases, leaving 6 bases between the germline ends. The CDR3 loop spans 12 amino acids. The CDR3 nucleotides are TGCGCCAGCAGCCAAGAGGAGGTTACGCAGTATTTT. It is translated as CASSQEEVTQYF.

V usage is TRBV28 and J usage is TRBJ2-7; maybe TRBD2 (6 bases). The germline CDR1 and CDR2 sequences are MDHEN and SYDVKM. V lost 6 bases to trimming and J lost 4 bases, with 10 bases between them. The CDR3 is 12 amino acids. The chain's CDR3 is CASRGGRYEQYF. The CDR3, as DNA: TGTGCCAGCAGGGGGGGACGATACGAGCAGTACTTC.

This clone was found many times. The gene calls are TRBV29-1 and TRBJ2-7, with 8 bases lining up with TRBD1. Germline V CDR1 and CDR2: SQVTM, ANQGSEA. The V segment lost 4 bases and the J segment 7 bases; nucleotides outside the gene matches: 9. The CDR3 has 13 amino acids. CDR3 bases: TGCAGCGTTGCAGGGGGCGCTTTTAGGGAGCAGTACTTC. It codes for CSVAGGAFREQYF.

The CDR3 sequence: CASSVGHFSNQPQHF. The CDR3 region has the DNA TGTGCCAGCAGTGTGGGACATTTTAGCAATCAGCCCCAGCATTTT. The genes are TRBV2 and TRBJ1-5, with D possibly TRBD1 on 6 matching bases. Per the germline V gene, CDR1 is SNHLY and CDR2 is FYNNEI. The CDR3 is made up of 15 amino acids. V gave up 4 bases and J gave up 0 bases, with 10 bases separating them.

The chain recombines TRBV10-2 with TRBJ2-1, with TRBD1 matching 8 bases. V lost 7 bases and J lost 6; bases outside the gene matches: 14. Germline CDR1 WSHSY, CDR2 SAAADI. CDR3 length: 16 amino acids. The CDR3 reads CASIGNDRGLPNEQFF. The CDR3 DNA reads TGCGCCAGCATCGGGAACGACAGGGGATTACCCAATGAGCAGTTCTTC.

V usage is TRBV15 and J usage is TRBJ1-4; D is possibly TRBD1 (5 bases). The V gene's germline CDR1 is LNHNV and CDR2 YYDKDF (reference sequence). CDR3 length: 18 residues. V lost 3 bases and J lost 0, with 17 bases in between. This CDR3 is CATSRGQGKIATNEKLFF. CDR3 in DNA: TGTGCCACCAGCAGGGGGCAGGGTAAAATTGCAACTAATGAAAAACTGTTTTTT.

The gene calls are TRBV28 and TRBJ2-5; D perhaps matches TRBD1 (5 bases). The CDR3 is made up of 15 amino acids. Trimming took 2 bases from V and 0 from J, leaving 10 bases between them. Germline V gives CDR1 MDHEN, CDR2 SYDVKM. This chain's CDR3 is CASSLRARDQETQYF. The DNA of the CDR3 is TGTGCCAGCAGTTTACGAGCCAGGGACCAAGAGACCCAGTACTTC. Supplemented by reference TRBV28 and TRBJ2-5, the full variable domain reads DVKVTQSSRYLVKRTGEKVFLECVQDMDHENMFWYRQDPGLGLRLIYFSYDVKMKEKGDIPEGYSVSREKKERFSLILESASTNQTSMYLCASSLRARDQETQYFGPGTRLLVL.

The rearrangement links TRBV7-3 to TRBJ1-1; 9 nucleotides agree with TRBD1. Germline CDR1 is SGHTA and CDR2 is FQGTGA. The CDR3 is 18 amino acids. V was clipped by 1 base and J by 1 base; unmatched bases: 10. The CDR3: CASSLKGDRAPTNTEAFF. CDR3 sequence (DNA): TGTGCCAGCAGCTTAAAAGGGGACAGGGCTCCCACGAACACTGAAGCTTTCTTT. The full variable domain, in which reference TRBV7-3 and TRBJ1-1 provide the parts outside the CDR3, is GAGVSQTPSNKVTEKGKYVELRCDPISGHTALYWYRQSLGQGPEFLIYFQGTGAADDSGLPNDRFFAVRPEGSVSTLKIQRTERGDSAVYLCASSLKGDRAPTNTEAFFGQGTRLTVV.

The V call is TRBV6-5, the J call TRBJ2-7, with a weak D call TRBD1 (6 bases). Germline V gene data show CDR1 as MNHEY and CDR2 as SVGAGI. The V end lost 0 bases, the J end lost 2 bases, and 8 bases lay between the germline ends. The CDR3 length is 14 residues. CDR3 nucleotide sequence: TGTGCCAGCAGTTACTCCAGGGGTCCCTACGAGCAGTACTTC. Amino acids: CASSYSRGPYEQYF.

This clone was recorded once. This sample includes further DNA sequences coding for the same CDR3. The gene calls are TRBV4-2 and TRBJ2-7, with TRBD2 identical over 8 bases. V dropped 0 bases and J dropped 3; count of bases not matched to a gene: 7. The germline V gene encodes CDR1 LGHNA and CDR2 YNFKEQ. This CDR3 is 16 amino acids long. CDR3 protein: CASSQDGLAGGYEQYF. CDR3 DNA: TGTGCCAGCAGCCAAGATGGACTAGCTGGGGGCTACGAGCAGTACTTC.

The chain employs TRBV7-3 and TRBJ2-2; D possibly corresponds to TRBD2 (5 bases). The germline V gene has CDR1 SGHTA and CDR2 FQGTGA. The CDR3 totals 16 residues. Trimming shortened V by 2 bases and J by 7 bases, and 17 bases separated the two germline ends. The CDR3 spells CASSLVVGPGNGELFF. CDR3 DNA: TGTGCCAGCAGCTTAGTGGTAGGGCCCGGGAACGGGGAGCTGTTTTTT.

This CDR3 is CATSRDGRGTNEKLFF. The CDR3, as DNA: TGTGCCACCAGCAGAGATGGCAGGGGAACTAATGAAAAACTGTTTTTT. The V call is TRBV15, the J call TRBJ1-4; D is perhaps TRBD1 (6 bases). The V end lost 0 bases, the J end lost 1 base, and 9 bases lay between the germline ends. The CDR3 extends over 16 amino acids. Per the germline V gene, CDR1 is LNHNV and CDR2 is YYDKDF (reference sequence).

The gene calls are TRBV6-6 and TRBJ2-3, with D perhaps TRBD2 (5 bases). The V end lost 0 bases, the J end lost 7 bases, and 14 bases lay between the germline ends. Germline V gene data show CDR1 as MNHNY and CDR2 as SVGAGI (reference sequence). CDR3 length: 15 residues. The CDR3 sequence is CASSYSDHPGNTQYF. CDR3 DNA sequence: TGTGCCAGCAGTTACTCTGACCACCCGGGAAATACGCAGTATTTT.